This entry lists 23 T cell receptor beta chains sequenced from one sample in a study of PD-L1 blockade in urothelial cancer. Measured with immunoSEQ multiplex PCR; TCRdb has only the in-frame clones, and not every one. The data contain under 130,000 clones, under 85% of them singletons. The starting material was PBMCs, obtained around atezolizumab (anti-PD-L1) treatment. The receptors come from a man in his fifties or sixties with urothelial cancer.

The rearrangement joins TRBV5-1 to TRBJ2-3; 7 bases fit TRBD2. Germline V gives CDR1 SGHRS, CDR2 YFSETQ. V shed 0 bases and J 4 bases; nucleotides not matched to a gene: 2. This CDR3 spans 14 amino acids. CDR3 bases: TGCGCCAGCAGCTTGGTAAGCGGGGCAGATACGCAGTATTTT. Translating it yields CASSLVSGADTQYF.

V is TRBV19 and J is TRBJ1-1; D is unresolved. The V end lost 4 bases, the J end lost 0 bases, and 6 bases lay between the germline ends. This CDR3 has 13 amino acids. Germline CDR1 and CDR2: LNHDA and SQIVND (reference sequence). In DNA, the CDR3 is TGTGCCAGTAGTACTAAGCTGAACACTGAAGCTTTCTTT. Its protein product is CASSTKLNTEAFF.

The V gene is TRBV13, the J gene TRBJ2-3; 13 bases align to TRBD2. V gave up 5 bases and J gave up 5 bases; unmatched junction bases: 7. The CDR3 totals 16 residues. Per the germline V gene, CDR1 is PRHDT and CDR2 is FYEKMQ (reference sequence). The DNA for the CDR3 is TGTGCCAGCAGCGATAAACTAGCGGGAGGGCAAGATACGCAGTATTTT. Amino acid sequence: CASSDKLAGGQDTQYF.

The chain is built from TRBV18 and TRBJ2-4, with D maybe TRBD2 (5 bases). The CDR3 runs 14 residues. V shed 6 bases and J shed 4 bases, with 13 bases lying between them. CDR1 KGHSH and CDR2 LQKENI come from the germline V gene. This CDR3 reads CASSELRGKNIQYF. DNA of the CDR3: TGTGCCAGCTCCGAACTGAGAGGGAAAAACATTCAGTACTTC.

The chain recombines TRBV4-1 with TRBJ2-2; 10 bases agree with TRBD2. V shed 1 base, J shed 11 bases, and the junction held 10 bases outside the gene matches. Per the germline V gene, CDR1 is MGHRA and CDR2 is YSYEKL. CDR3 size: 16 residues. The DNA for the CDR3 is TGCGCCAGCAGCCAAGTCCTTCTAGCGGGAGTGGGTGAGCTGTTTTTT. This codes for CASSQVLLAGVGELFF.

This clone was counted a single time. The CDR3 region is CASSLGQQETQYF. The DNA of the CDR3 is TGTGCCAGCTCCCTGGGACAGCAAGAGACCCAGTACTTC. The V and J genes are TRBV18 and TRBJ2-5; 7 bases fit TRBD1. With 6 bases clipped from V and 2 bases from J, the junction kept 3 bases outside the gene matches. Per germline, CDR1 KGHSH and CDR2 LQKENI. The CDR3 is made up of 13 amino acids.

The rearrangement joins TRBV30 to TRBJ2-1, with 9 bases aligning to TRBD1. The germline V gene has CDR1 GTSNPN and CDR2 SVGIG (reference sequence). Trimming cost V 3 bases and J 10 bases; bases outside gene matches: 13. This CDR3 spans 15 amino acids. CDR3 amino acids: CAWRGAGTGHREQFF. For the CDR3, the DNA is TGTGCCTGGAGAGGGGCCGGGACAGGGCATCGGGAGCAGTTCTTC.

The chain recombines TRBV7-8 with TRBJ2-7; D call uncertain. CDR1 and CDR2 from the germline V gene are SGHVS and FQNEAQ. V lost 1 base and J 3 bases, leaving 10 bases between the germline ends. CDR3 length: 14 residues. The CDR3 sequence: CASSLGLDYYEQYF. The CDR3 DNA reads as TGTGCCAGCAGCTTAGGCCTAGATTACTACGAGCAGTACTTC. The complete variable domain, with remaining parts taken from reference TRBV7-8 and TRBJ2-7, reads GAGVSQSPRYKVAKRGQDVALRCDPISGHVSLFWYQQALGQGPEFLTYFQNEAQLDKSGLPSDRFFAERPEGSVSTLKIQRTQQEDSAVYLCASSLGLDYYEQYFGPGTRLTVT.

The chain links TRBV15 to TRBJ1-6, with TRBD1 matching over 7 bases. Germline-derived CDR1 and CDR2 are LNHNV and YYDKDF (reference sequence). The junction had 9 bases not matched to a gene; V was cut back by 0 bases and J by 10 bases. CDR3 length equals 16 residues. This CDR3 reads CATSRDLDRDKSPLHF. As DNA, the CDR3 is TGTGCCACCAGCAGAGATTTAGACAGGGACAAATCACCCCTCCACTTT. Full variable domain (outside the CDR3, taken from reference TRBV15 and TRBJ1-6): DAMVIQNPRYQVTQFGKPVTLSCSQTLNHNVMYWYQQKSSQAPKLLFHYYDKDFNNEADTPDNFQSRRPNTSFCFLDIRSPGLGDTAMYLCATSRDLDRDKSPLHFGNGTRLTVT.

The CDR3 loop reads CASHRGSLGYTF. In DNA, the CDR3 is TGTGCCAGCCACAGGGGGTCTCTAGGCTACACCTTC. J is TRBJ1-2 and V is TRBV2, with 8 bases aligning to TRBD1. Per the germline V gene, CDR1 is SNHLY and CDR2 is FYNNEI. Losses at the gene ends were 8 bases for V and 8 bases for J; bases not matched to a gene: 7. This CDR3 spans 12 amino acids.

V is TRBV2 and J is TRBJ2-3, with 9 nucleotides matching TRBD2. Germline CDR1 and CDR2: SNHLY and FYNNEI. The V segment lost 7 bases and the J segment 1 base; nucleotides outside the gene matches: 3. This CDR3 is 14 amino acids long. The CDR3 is CASIWTSGTDTQYF. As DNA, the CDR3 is TGTGCCAGCATCTGGACTAGCGGCACAGATACGCAGTATTTT.

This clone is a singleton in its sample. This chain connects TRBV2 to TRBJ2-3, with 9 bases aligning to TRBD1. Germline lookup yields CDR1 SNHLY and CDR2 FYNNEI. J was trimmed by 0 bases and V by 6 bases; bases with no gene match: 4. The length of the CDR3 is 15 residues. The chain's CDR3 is CASRGQGLSTDTQYF. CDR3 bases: TGTGCCAGCAGGGGACAGGGATTAAGCACAGATACGCAGTATTTT.

The DNA for the CDR3 is TGTGCCAGCAGCACCCCGGAGGGGAGCTCCTATAATTCACCCCTCCACTTT. This translates into CASSTPEGSSYNSPLHF. The chain is built from TRBV7-2 and TRBJ1-6; D might be TRBD1 (5 bases). The germline V and J ends were trimmed by 5 bases and 0 bases, with 14 bases remaining between them. The CDR3 is made up of 17 amino acids. Per the germline V gene, CDR1 is SGHTA and CDR2 is FQGNSA.

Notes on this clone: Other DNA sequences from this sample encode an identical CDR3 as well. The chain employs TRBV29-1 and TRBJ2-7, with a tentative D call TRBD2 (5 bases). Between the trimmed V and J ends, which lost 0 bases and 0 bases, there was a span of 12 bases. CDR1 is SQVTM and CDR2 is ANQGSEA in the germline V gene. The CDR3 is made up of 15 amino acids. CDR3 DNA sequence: TGCAGCGTTGAAGAGCCGGGAAAAAGCTCCTACGAGCAGTACTTC. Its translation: CSVEEPGKSSYEQYF.

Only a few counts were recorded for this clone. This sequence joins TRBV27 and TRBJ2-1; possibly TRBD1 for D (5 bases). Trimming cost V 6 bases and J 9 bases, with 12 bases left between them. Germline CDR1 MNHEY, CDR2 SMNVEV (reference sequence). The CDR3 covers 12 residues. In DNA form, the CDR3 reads TGTGCCAGCAGGAGAACAGGCGGTGAGCAGTTCTTC. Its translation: CASRRTGGEQFF.

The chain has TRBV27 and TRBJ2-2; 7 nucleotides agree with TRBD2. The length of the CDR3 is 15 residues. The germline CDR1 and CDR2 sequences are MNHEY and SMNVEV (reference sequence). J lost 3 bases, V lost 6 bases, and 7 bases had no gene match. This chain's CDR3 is CASSGGGGYTGELFF. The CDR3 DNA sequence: TGTGCCAGCAGCGGTGGGGGGGGATACACCGGGGAGCTGTTTTTT.

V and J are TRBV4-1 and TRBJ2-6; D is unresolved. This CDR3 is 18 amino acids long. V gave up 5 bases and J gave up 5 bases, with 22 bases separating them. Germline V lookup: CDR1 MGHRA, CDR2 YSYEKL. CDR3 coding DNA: TGCGCCAGCAGCAGTTCTCACGAACCACAAAGTCGGGCCAACGTCCTGACTTTC. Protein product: CASSSSHEPQSRANVLTF.

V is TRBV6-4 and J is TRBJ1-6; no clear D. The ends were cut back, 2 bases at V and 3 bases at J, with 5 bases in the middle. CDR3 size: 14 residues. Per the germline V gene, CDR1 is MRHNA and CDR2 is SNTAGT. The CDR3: CASSDGFYNSPLHF. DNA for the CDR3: TGTGCCAGCAGTGACGGCTTCTATAATTCACCCCTCCACTTT.

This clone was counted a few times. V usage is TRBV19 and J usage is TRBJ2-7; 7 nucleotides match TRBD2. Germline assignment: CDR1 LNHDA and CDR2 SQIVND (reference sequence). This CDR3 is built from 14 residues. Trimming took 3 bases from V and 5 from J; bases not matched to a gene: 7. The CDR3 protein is CASSIGGSHDEQYF. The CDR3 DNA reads TGTGCCAGTAGTATTGGCGGGAGTCACGACGAGCAGTACTTC. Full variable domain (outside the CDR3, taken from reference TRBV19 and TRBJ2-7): DGGITQSPKYLFRKEGQNVTLSCEQNLNHDAMYWYRQDPGQGLRLIYYSQIVNDFQKGDIAEGYSVSREKKESFPLTVTSAQKNPTAFYLCASSIGGSHDEQYFGPGTRLTVT.

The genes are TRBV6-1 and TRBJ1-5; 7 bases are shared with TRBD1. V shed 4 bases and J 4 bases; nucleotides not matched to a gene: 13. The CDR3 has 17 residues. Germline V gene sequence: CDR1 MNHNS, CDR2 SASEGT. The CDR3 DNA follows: TGTGCCAGCAGTGTAGGGCGGACAGGCGCCTTTAATCAGCCCCAGCATTTT. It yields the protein CASSVGRTGAFNQPQHF.

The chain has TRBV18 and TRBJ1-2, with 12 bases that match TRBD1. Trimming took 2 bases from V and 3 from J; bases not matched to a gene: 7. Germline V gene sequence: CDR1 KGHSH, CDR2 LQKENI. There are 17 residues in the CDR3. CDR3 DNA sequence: TGTGCCAGCTCACCATTGGGACAGGGGGCCAAAGACTATGGCTACACCTTC. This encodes CASSPLGQGAKDYGYTF.

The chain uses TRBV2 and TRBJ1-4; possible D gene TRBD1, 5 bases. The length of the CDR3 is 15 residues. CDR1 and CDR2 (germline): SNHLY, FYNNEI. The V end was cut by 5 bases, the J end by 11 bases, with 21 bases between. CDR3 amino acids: CASSPERGRPVKLFF. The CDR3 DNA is TGTGCCAGCAGTCCAGAGCGGGGGAGACCTGTGAAACTGTTTTTT.

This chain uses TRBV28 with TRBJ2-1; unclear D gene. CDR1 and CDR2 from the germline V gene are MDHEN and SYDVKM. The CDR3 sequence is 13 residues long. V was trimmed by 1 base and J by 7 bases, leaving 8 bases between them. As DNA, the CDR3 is TGTGCCAGCAGTTTATCGAGCAATAATGAGCAGTTCTTC. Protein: CASSLSSNNEQFF.